The T cell receptor (beta chain) under discussion was sequenced for a study of CD8 T cells in Susac syndrome. A quantity of roughly 0.5 to 1 ug RNA underwent reverse transcription using random hexamers. Each CDR3 protein gets one entry after TCRdb re-called the immunoSEQ multiplex PCR reads with MiXCR. The profile shows about 250,000 distinct CDR3 sequences, just over 90% of them singletons. Losses at the gene ends were 5 bases for V and 0 bases for J; bases not matched to a gene: 7. Germline lookup yields CDR1 MNHNY and CDR2 SVGAGI (reference sequence). The CDR3 consists of 16 residues. This clonotype originated in a human donor with multiple sclerosis. Sequenced input: CD4+ T cells from PBMCs. This chain links TRBV6-6 with TRBJ2-3, with TRBD1 identical over 8 bases. CDR3 sequence: CASSPRTGSSTDTQYF. The CDR3 DNA sequence: TGTGCCAGCAGTCCAAGGACAGGGTCCAGCACAGATACGCAGTATTTT.